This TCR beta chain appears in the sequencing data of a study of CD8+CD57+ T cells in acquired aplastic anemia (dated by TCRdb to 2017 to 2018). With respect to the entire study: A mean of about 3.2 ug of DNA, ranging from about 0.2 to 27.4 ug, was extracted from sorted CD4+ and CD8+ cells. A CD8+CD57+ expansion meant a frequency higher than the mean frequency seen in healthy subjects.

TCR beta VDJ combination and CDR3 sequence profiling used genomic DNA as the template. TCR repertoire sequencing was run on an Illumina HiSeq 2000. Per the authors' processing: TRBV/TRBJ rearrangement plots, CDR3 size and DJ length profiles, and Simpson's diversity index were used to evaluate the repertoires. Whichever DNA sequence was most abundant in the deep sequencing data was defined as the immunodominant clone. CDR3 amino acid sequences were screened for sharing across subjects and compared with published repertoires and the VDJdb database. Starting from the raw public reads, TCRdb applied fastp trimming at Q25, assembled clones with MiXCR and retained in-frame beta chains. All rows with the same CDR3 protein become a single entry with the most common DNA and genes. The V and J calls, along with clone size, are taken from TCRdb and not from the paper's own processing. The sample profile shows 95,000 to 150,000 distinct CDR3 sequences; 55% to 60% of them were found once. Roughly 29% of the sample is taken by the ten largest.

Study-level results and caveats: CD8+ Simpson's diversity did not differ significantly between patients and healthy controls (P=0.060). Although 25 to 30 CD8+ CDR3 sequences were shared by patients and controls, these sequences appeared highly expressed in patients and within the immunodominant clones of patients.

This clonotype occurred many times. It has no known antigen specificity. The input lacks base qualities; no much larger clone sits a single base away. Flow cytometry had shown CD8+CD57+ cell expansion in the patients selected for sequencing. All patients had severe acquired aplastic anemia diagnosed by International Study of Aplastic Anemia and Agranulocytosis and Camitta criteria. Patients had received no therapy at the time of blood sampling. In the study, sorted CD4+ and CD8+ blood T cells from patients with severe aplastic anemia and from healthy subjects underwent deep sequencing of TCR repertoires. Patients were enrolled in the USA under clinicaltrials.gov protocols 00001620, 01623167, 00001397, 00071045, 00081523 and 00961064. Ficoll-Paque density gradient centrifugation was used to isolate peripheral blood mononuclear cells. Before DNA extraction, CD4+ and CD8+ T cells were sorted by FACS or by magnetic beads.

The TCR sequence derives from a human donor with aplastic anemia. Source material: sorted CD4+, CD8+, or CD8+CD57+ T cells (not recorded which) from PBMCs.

In nucleotide form, the sequence is TGTGCCAGCAGCTTGGGACTAGCTGATGAGCAGTTCTTC. Translation gives CASSLGLADEQFF. Here the chain combines TRBV5-8 and TRBJ2-1; 7 of the junction bases match TRBD2. The germline V gene provides CDR1 SGHTS and CDR2 YDEGEE. The CDR3 contains 13 residues, cysteine and phenylalanine counted. Kept here is only the CDR3 DNA, which spans 39 bases and is read in frame from base 1. The germline V end is reduced by 0 bases and the J end by 8 bases; junction bases left unmatched: 2.